These 26 T cell receptor beta chains came from one sample sequenced in a study of blood T cell repertoires in COVID-19 (dated by TCRdb to 2018 to 2021). Library preparation employed the immunoSEQ multiplex PCR assay. The source is immuneACCESS, and TCRdb retained only in-frame sequences with V and J called. Part of the clones is not carried over; for the studies checked, unresolved V genes explain less than half of this, and the remainder is unexplained. The sample table records around 150,000 clones; around 85% of these occur just once. 9.5% to 11% of the sample is held by the ten biggest clonotypes. The sample consisted of peripheral blood. The receptors here all came from a man aged 55 to 70 with active or convalescent COVID-19.

A single count supports this clone. The chain links TRBV11-3 to TRBJ2-1; no clear D. Trimming took off 1 base at V and 5 bases at J, with 6 bases between the two ends. Germline V gene lookup returns CDR1 SGHNT and CDR2 YENEEA. The CDR3 spans 13 residues. The DNA for the CDR3 is TGTGCCAGCAGCTTAGGACTTGACAATGAGCAGTTCTTC. Translating it yields CASSLGLDNEQFF.

The V call is TRBV7-9, the J call TRBJ2-5; 10 nucleotides align to TRBD2. Germline V gene data show CDR1 as SEHNR and CDR2 as FQNEAQ (reference sequence). The ends lost 0 bases at V and 5 bases at J; junction bases unmatched: 6. The CDR3 totals 16 residues. CDR3 loop: CASSLASGGARETQYF. CDR3 nucleotide sequence: TGTGCCAGCAGCTTAGCGAGCGGGGGGGCCCGTGAGACCCAGTACTTC.

The rearrangement links TRBV28 to TRBJ1-2; 8 bases match TRBD1. The CDR3 covers 13 residues. The V segment lost 9 bases and the J segment 3 bases; nucleotides outside the gene matches: 6. Germline V lookup: CDR1 MDHEN, CDR2 SYDVKM. The CDR3 nucleotides are TGTGCCAGTCAGGGGGCAGAGTACTATGGCTACACCTTC. It encodes CASQGAEYYGYTF.

In nucleotides, the CDR3 is TGTGCCAGCAGCCCTAGGGGGACAGAGCATGGCTACACCTTC. Its protein product is CASSPRGTEHGYTF. This chain connects TRBV9 to TRBJ1-2, with 7 bases that match TRBD1. Germline V gene lookup returns CDR1 SGDLS and CDR2 YYNGEE. CDR3 length: 14 amino acids. Trimming cost V 4 bases and J 6 bases; bases outside gene matches: 9.

The count of this clone is one. The chain couples TRBV6-5 to TRBJ2-1, with TRBD2 matching 8 bases. The CDR3 is made up of 15 amino acids. Per germline, CDR1 MNHEY and CDR2 SVGAGI. Trimming took 5 bases from V and 2 from J; bases not matched to a gene: 5. This chain's CDR3 is CASSLTSGAYNEQFF. In DNA, the CDR3 is TGTGCCAGCAGTCTAACTAGCGGAGCCTACAATGAGCAGTTCTTC.

Only one count was recorded for this clone. The chain joins TRBV5-4 to TRBJ2-2; D is unclear. This CDR3 is built from 14 residues. Germline V lookup: CDR1 SGHNT, CDR2 YYREEE (reference sequence). V was cut by 0 bases and J by 1 base, with 4 bases left in between. The CDR3: CASSLEQNTGELFF. The CDR3 DNA reads as TGTGCCAGCAGCTTGGAACAGAACACCGGGGAGCTGTTTTTT. Using reference TRBV5-4 and TRBJ2-2 for the parts outside the CDR3, the full variable domain is ETGVTQSPTHLIKTRGQQVTLRCSSQSGHNTVSWYQQALGQGPQFIFQYYREEENGRGNFPPRFSGLQFPNYSSELNVNALELDDSALYLCASSLEQNTGELFFGEGSRLTVL.

The chain has TRBV2 and TRBJ2-1; unclear D gene. Between the trimmed V and J ends, which lost 7 bases and 0 bases, there was a span of 13 bases. The CDR3 runs 15 residues. Germline assignment: CDR1 SNHLY and CDR2 FYNNEI. The CDR3 is CASTPVGFSYNEQFF. The CDR3 nucleotides read TGTGCCAGCACACCGGTCGGGTTCTCCTACAATGAGCAGTTCTTC.

This chain links TRBV6-2 or TRBV6-3 with TRBJ1-5, with 9 bases aligning to TRBD1. CDR3 length: 18 amino acids. The ends lost 0 bases at V and 6 bases at J; junction bases unmatched: 12. The germline V gene has CDR1 MNHEY and CDR2 SVGEGT. The CDR3 DNA reads as TGTGCCAGCAGTTACTCGATTAGCCGGGACAGGGTAGGTCAGCCCCAGCATTTT. The encoded protein is CASSYSISRDRVGQPQHF.

This chain links TRBV11-2 with TRBJ2-7; 13 bases are a match to TRBD2. The CDR3 totals 15 residues. The trim removed 5 bases at V and 4 bases at J, leaving 5 bases unmatched. Germline V CDR1 and CDR2: SGHAT, FQNNGV. The CDR3 DNA reads TGTGCCAGCAGCACCCGACTAGCGGGAGGATACGAGCAGTACTTC. Translating it yields CASSTRLAGGYEQYF.

This clone was seen a few times. This chain joins TRBV5-1 and TRBJ1-2; no firm D call. The germline V gene has CDR1 SGHRS and CDR2 YFSETQ. The germline V and J ends were trimmed by 0 bases and 0 bases, with 9 bases remaining between them. This CDR3 is built from 15 residues. Here the CDR3 DNA reads TGCGCCAGCAGCTTGGAGGGAGTTACTAACTATGGCTACACCTTC. This sequence encodes CASSLEGVTNYGYTF.

The rearrangement uses TRBV6-2 or TRBV6-3 and TRBJ2-2, with 9 bases identical to TRBD2. The CDR3 has 19 amino acids. Looked up from germline, CDR1 is MNHEY and CDR2 is SVGEGT. Trimming at V came to 0 bases and at J to 1 base, leaving 9 bases not matched to a gene. The CDR3 bases are TGTGCCAGCAGTTACTCGTCCCTAGCGGGGTTATTGAACACCGGGGAGCTGTTTTTT. Protein sequence: CASSYSSLAGLLNTGELFF.

The chain couples TRBV6-5 to TRBJ1-1; the match to TRBD1 covers 8 bases. J gave up 4 bases and V 5 bases, and 9 bases lay outside the gene matches. CDR1 MNHEY and CDR2 SVGAGI come from the germline V gene. There are 15 residues in the CDR3. CDR3 nucleotide sequence: TGTGCCAGCAGTAACCTCCTCACAGGGGGCACTGAAGCTTTCTTT. Translation gives CASSNLLTGGTEAFF.

This chain connects TRBV6-5 to TRBJ1-6; 9 bases align to TRBD1. The CDR3 loop spans 14 amino acids. The junction had 9 bases not matched to a gene; V was cut back by 8 bases and J by 10 bases. Looked up from germline, CDR1 is MNHEY and CDR2 is SVGAGI. The CDR3, as DNA: TGTGCCAGCGGTCGGGACAGGGTAGTGTCACCCCTCCACTTT. This encodes CASGRDRVVSPLHF.

This clone occurred once. The chain links TRBV11-2 to TRBJ2-5; TRBD2 matches 11 bases. The CDR3 runs 18 residues. Germline assignment: CDR1 SGHAT and CDR2 FQNNGV. V was clipped by 2 bases and J by 5 bases; unmatched bases: 13. The CDR3 nucleotides read TGTGCCAGCAGCTTATGGCCTAGCGGGAGGTCCCTCACGGAGACCCAGTACTTC. The encoded protein is CASSLWPSGRSLTETQYF.

The rearrangement joins TRBV27 to TRBJ2-7; TRBD2 matches 11 bases. With V trimmed by 5 bases and J by 6 bases, 12 bases remained unmatched. This CDR3 region has 16 residues. Germline CDR1 is MNHEY and CDR2 is SMNVEV (reference sequence). The DNA of the CDR3 is TGTGCCAGCAGTCCAATTTTTAGCGGGAGGGTCTTCGAGCAGTACTTC. The encoded protein is CASSPIFSGRVFEQYF.

The chain employs TRBV18 and TRBJ1-5, with 10 bases lining up with TRBD1. The CDR3 loop spans 15 amino acids. Germline assignment: CDR1 KGHSH and CDR2 LQKENI. The ends lost 5 bases at V and 7 bases at J; junction bases unmatched: 8. The CDR3 reads CASSSGTGVGQPQHF. The DNA of the CDR3 is TGTGCCAGCTCATCAGGGACAGGGGTTGGACAGCCCCAGCATTTT.

This chain uses TRBV11-3 with TRBJ2-2, with 8 nucleotides matching TRBD1. Germline values: CDR1 SGHNT, CDR2 YENEEA. Trimming took 8 bases from V and 4 from J; bases not matched to a gene: 6. The CDR3 runs 14 residues. The CDR3: CASGTGGTTGELFF. In DNA, the CDR3 is TGTGCCAGCGGCACAGGGGGGACCACCGGGGAGCTGTTTTTT.

CDR3 amino acids: CASSETLLAGVIFEQFF. The CDR3 nucleotides read TGCGCCAGCAGTGAGACATTACTAGCGGGAGTCATTTTTGAGCAGTTCTTC. V usage is TRBV10-1 and J usage is TRBJ2-1, with 11 positions matching TRBD2. With V trimmed by 2 bases and J by 9 bases, 12 bases remained unmatched. In germline, CDR1 is WNHNN, CDR2 SYGVQD (reference sequence). The CDR3 is 17 amino acids.

This clone was detected a few times. The J gene is TRBJ2-3, the V gene TRBV3-1 (or the pseudogene TRBV3-2); D perhaps matches TRBD2 (6 bases). V was cut by 4 bases and J by 3 bases, with 23 bases left in between. Germline CDR1 and CDR2: LGHDT and YNNKEL (reference sequence). The CDR3 has 18 amino acids. The CDR3 DNA sequence: TGTGCCAGCAGCCGAGCCTTGAGTGGGCGGGGTGAGACAGATACGCAGTATTTT. This encodes CASSRALSGRGETDTQYF.

The V and J genes are TRBV3-1 (or the pseudogene TRBV3-2) and TRBJ1-2; no clear D. The CDR3 is made up of 15 amino acids. Germline CDR1 and CDR2: LGHDT and YNNKEL (reference sequence). V was cut by 4 bases and J by 0 bases, with 12 bases left in between. CDR3 DNA sequence: TGTGCCAGCAGCCCTATCTCCGCCGCTAACTATGGCTACACCTTC. It is translated as CASSPISAANYGYTF.

V gene TRBV12-3 or TRBV12-4 combines with J gene TRBJ2-7; tentatively, D is TRBD2 (6 bases). V lost 6 bases and J lost 7, with 13 bases in between. This CDR3 region has 12 residues. The CDR3 loop reads CASSGPGEEQYF. The CDR3 DNA reads as TGTGCCAGCAGCGGCCCGGGGGAAGAGCAGTACTTC.

This chain uses TRBV11-2 with TRBJ2-5, with 10 bases matching TRBD2. The CDR3 loop spans 16 amino acids. The germline V gene has CDR1 SGHAT and CDR2 FQNNGV. The V segment lost 2 bases and the J segment 5 bases; nucleotides outside the gene matches: 8. CDR3 nucleotides: TGTGCCAGCAGCTTAATGCTAGCGGGAGTCCGGGAGACCCAGTACTTC. Protein sequence: CASSLMLAGVRETQYF. Using reference TRBV11-2 and TRBJ2-5 for the parts outside the CDR3, the full variable domain is EAGVAQSPRYKIIEKRQSVAFWCNPISGHATLYWYQQILGQGPKLLIQFQNNGVVDDSQLPKDRFSAERLKGVDSTLKIQPAKLEDSAVYLCASSLMLAGVRETQYFGPGTRLLVL.

The chain combines TRBV10-3 with TRBJ1-5, with 10 bases lining up with TRBD1. The CDR3 is made up of 14 amino acids. V shed 5 bases, J shed 5 bases, and the junction held 3 bases outside the gene matches. The germline CDR1 and CDR2 sequences are ENHRY and SYGVKD. Here the CDR3 DNA reads TGTGCCATCAGTAAAGGACAGGGGGATCAGCCCCAGCATTTT. This sequence encodes CAISKGQGDQPQHF.

This chain joins TRBV18 and TRBJ1-3; the match to TRBD1 covers 7 bases. CDR1 and CDR2 (germline): KGHSH, LQKENI. V lost 4 bases to trimming and J lost 2 bases; unmatched junction nucleotides: 2. The CDR3 totals 14 residues. CDR3 DNA sequence: TGTGCCAGCTCACTCGACAGGGCTGGAAACACCATATATTTT. This sequence encodes CASSLDRAGNTIYF.

The chain links TRBV5-8 to TRBJ2-1, with unresolved D. There are 11 residues in the CDR3. The germline V gene has CDR1 SGHTS and CDR2 YDEGEE. V was cut by 2 bases and J by 8 bases, with 5 bases left in between. The CDR3 protein is CASSFRYEQFF. DNA of the CDR3: TGTGCCAGCAGCTTCAGATATGAGCAGTTCTTC.

This clone came up a few times. The CDR3: CASSQVRTDGNYGYTF. The CDR3 region has the DNA TGTGCCAGCAGCCAAGTCCGAACAGACGGTAACTATGGCTACACCTTC. The genes are TRBV3-1 (or the pseudogene TRBV3-2) and TRBJ1-2; D unresolved. The V end was cut by 1 base, the J end by 1 base, with 13 bases between. The CDR3 extends over 16 amino acids. CDR1 and CDR2 (germline): LGHDT, YNNKEL (reference sequence).